A selection of T cell receptor beta chains follows, all from one sample in a study of T cell responses to AZD1222 COVID-19 vaccine. Only in-frame clones appear in the TCRdb table, and some are missing; sequencing was by immunoSEQ multiplex PCR. This table has fewer than 110,000 clones, over 75% appearing once. Here the sequenced sample was peripheral blood, taken on day 0 of AZD1222 vaccination. The receptor source for this set is an adult in good health. Both conserved end residues are trimmed from each CDR3. Clone size appears in some rows only: once, few, many, or a class for an expanded clone.

>TRBV19|once
ATKVAGGTDTQY
>TRBV27|NA
ASSFHTSGNPHEQF
>TRBV27|NA
ASSSGTGAYGYT
>TRBV27|NA
ASSLGRTGHGYT
>TRBV2|NA
ASSKAGDIPLYEQY
>TRBV30|NA
AWSVELSNQPQH
>TRBV12-3/TRBV12-4|NA
ASSPQQGTEAF
>TRBV5-1|NA
ASSLGSRGRSYEQY
>TRBV4-1|NA
ASSQGGGNYGYT
>TRBV29-1|NA
SAKGQMNTEAF
>TRBV5-1|few
ASSQLAGGGTDTQY
>TRBV3-1/TRBV3-2|NA
ASSQEGMGETQY
>TRBV6-5|NA
ASSSQTGGSYEQY
>TRBV24-1|NA
ATSDPSMGQGEKLF
>TRBV7-3|NA
ASRRQGDTEAF
>TRBV3-1/TRBV3-2|NA
ASSHSGGAYEQY
>TRBV30|NA
AWSSTDSNQPQH
>TRBV5-8|NA
ASSLEASGITDTQY
>TRBV7-2|NA
ASSLAGGSTGNTIY
>TRBV4-2|once
ASSISGSTDTQY
>TRBV5-1|NA
ASSLDGTGSNQPQH
>TRBV30|NA
AWSVASNYGYT
>TRBV16|NA
ASSRRPQREVYNEQF
>TRBV5-1|NA
ASSLDETSGGYNEQF
>TRBV5-3|NA
ARSRPHWTSGYEQY
>TRBV4-2|NA
ASSQSEGNSGANVLT
>TRBV18|once
ASSPGVTGNQPQH
>TRBV6-5|few
ASSPAQYNEQF
>TRBV29-1|NA
SVEGIQPDRANYGYT
>TRBV4-1|NA
ASSSPPQNRGAGELF
>TRBV27|NA
ASSPSTGGNQPQH
>TRBV5-4|NA
ASSLAGIETQY
>TRBV18|NA
ASSPGTADNSPLH
>TRBV9|NA
ASSVAPGVNTEAF
>TRBV19|NA
ASRGPRGSPLH
>TRBV5-4|NA
ASSGELVDYGYT
>TRBV7-8|NA
ASREDRVPLNTEAF
>TRBV2|NA
ATLAGGSVPYEQY
>TRBV7-3|NA
ASTPGQGLNTEAF
>TRBV28|once
ASSSPGGPNTEAF
>TRBV6-6|NA
ASSYRESRKAGYT
>TRBV30|NA
AWSGESGINQPQH
>TRBV5-1|NA
ASSFPGVDSYEQY
>TRBV7-8|once
ASSLRGLIKNSYEQY
>TRBV5-5|NA
ASSLYLGNGELF
>TRBV6-5|NA
ASTQGEGEAF
>TRBV10-2|NA
ASGSPLRDSRDEKLF
>TRBV12-5|NA
ASGPPGTSDYNEQF
>TRBV3-1/TRBV3-2|once
ASSETRRDSNQPQH
>TRBV6-6|medium-sized
ASSYSIGELF
>TRBV4-1|NA
ASSQGTSGRSDEQY
>TRBV27|NA
ASSTGLNTEAF
>TRBV28|once
ASFGPYEQY
>TRBV7-6|NA
ASSSGQGANPGYT
>TRBV2|NA
ASSRERDPNQPQH
>TRBV2|once
ASSAQGASNTEAF
>TRBV7-8|NA
ASSLLTAGRSFPLSGNTIY
>TRBV5-4|NA
ASSAGTGDHEQY
>TRBV12-5|few
ASGLGRGVGREYHEQY
>TRBV28|NA
ASSSLGDASYEQY